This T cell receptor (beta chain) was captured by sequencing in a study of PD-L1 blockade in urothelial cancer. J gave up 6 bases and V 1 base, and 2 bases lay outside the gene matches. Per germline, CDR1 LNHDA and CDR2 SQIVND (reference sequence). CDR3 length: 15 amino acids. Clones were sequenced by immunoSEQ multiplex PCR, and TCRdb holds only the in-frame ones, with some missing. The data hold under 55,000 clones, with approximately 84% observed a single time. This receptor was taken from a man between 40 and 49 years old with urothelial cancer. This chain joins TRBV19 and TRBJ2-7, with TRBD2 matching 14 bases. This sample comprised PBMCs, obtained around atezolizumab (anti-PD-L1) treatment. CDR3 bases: TGTGCCAGTAGTATAGGGGGGACTAGCGGGAGCGAGCAGTACTTC. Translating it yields CASSIGGTSGSEQYF.